Listed below are T cell receptor beta chains from one sample, sequenced in a study of cytomegalovirus exposure and HLA in healthy donors. Profiled with immunoSEQ multiplex PCR; TCRdb holds only in-frame clones, not every one. The table has about 150,000 clones, more than 80% seen once. Sequencing used PBMCs. The receptors shown here come from a male donor in good health and CMV-seronegative. Both conserved end residues are part of each CDR3.

j_gene,v_gene,CDR3aa
TRBJ2-2,TRBV5-1,CASSSLGQTVTGELFF
TRBJ1-6,TRBV2,CASSEGRTVNSPLHF
TRBJ1-4,TRBV4-3,CASSQGTDATNEKLFF
TRBJ1-2,TRBV7-2,CASTRLAGPSNYGYTF
TRBJ2-7,TRBV4-3,CASSQRQAHSYEQYF
TRBJ2-3,TRBV4-1,CASSQGAGSRDTQYF
TRBJ2-5,TRBV7-9,CASSLASGGQETQYF
TRBJ2-3,TRBV7-2,CASSLPLRGSRTDTQYF
TRBJ1-1,TRBV7-6,CASSPLTGDTEAFF
TRBJ2-1,TRBV11-3,CASSIRLAGVIEQFF
TRBJ2-7,TRBV18,CASSPRGGYEQYF
TRBJ2-5,TRBV2,CASGDPRELGETQYF